The TCR beta chain described here comes from a study of cytomegalovirus exposure and HLA in healthy donors. About this clone: Its cognate antigen is unknown.

The CDR3 totals 14 residues. Looked up from germline, CDR1 is SGHTA and CDR2 is FQGNSA. The germline V and J ends were trimmed by 5 bases and 0 bases, with 10 bases remaining between them. PCR employed 60 Vbeta and 13 Jbeta primers. TCRdb's table, derived via immunoSEQ multiplex PCR, lists solely in-frame clones and lacks some. The sample includes about 140,000 clones, about four fifths of them seen just once. Study results and caveats: In vitro testing confirmed a few CMV-associated chains as specific for CMV antigens.

The TCR was taken from a woman aged 40-49 years in good health and CMV-seropositive. Sequences were obtained from PBMCs. The chain has TRBV7-2 and TRBJ1-1, with D possibly TRBD1 on 6 matching bases. CDR3 sequence (DNA): TGTGCCAGCAGCCCGTGGACAGTGAACACTGAAGCTTTCTTT. Amino acids: CASSPWTVNTEAFF.